Described below is a single TCR beta chain sequence and its context. The sample comes from a study of technical replicates of blood from several donors. Looked up from germline, CDR1 is SGHTS and CDR2 is YDEGEE. The CDR3 is made up of 14 amino acids. V was cut by 0 bases and J by 4 bases, with 10 bases left in between. TCRdb's table, derived via immunoSEQ multiplex PCR, lists solely in-frame clones and lacks some. Of more than 65,000 clones in the sample, almost 96% are singletons; the top ten hold 0.3% to 0.4%. The specimen sequenced was T cells isolated from PBMCs. This chain connects TRBV5-8 to TRBJ1-2; D is uncertain. This receptor was obtained from a human donor in good health. The CDR3 spells CASSLEEGGYGYTF. Written as DNA, the CDR3 is TGTGCCAGCAGCTTGGAGGAAGGAGGCTATGGCTACACCTTC.